The rows below give T cell receptor beta chains drawn from one sample of a study of blood T cell repertoires in COVID-19. TCRdb keeps only in-frame clones here, not all; method: immunoSEQ multiplex PCR. The data show a few hundred thousand clones, 83% seen once. Sequencing input: peripheral blood. The receptors come from a woman aged 45-65 years with acute or convalescent COVID-19. Both conserved end residues are part of each CDR3. A D gene is named only where the DNA matches it firmly. Clone sizes are given selectively: once, few, many, or a class where the clone is expanded.

>TRBD1|.|14|TRBJ2-1|TRBV10-3
CAISGGTGTNEQFF
TGTGCCATCAGTGGCGGGACAGGGACGAATGAGCAGTTCTTC
>.|.|13|TRBJ2-5|TRBV2
CASSEELRETQYF
TGTGCCAGCAGTGAAGAGTTGAGGGAGACCCAGTACTTC
>.|.|11|TRBJ1-2|TRBV6-5
CASRTGYGYTF
TGTGCCAGCAGGACGGGGTATGGCTACACCTTC
>.|.|15|TRBJ2-1|TRBV18
CASSPVAFQYNEQFF
TGTGCCAGCTCACCGGTCGCCTTTCAGTACAATGAGCAGTTCTTC
>.|.|15|TRBJ1-5|TRBV5-1
CASSLDGSGRQPQHF
TGCGCCAGCAGCTTGGACGGGAGCGGAAGGCAGCCCCAGCATTTT
>TRBD1|.|17|TRBJ1-2|TRBV19
CASRPRDRGREGYGYTF
TGTGCCAGTAGGCCCCGGGACAGGGGGCGCGAAGGCTATGGCTACACCTTC
>.|.|15|TRBJ1-1|TRBV5-1
CASSLSQGGGTEAFF
TGCGCCAGCAGCTTGAGCCAGGGAGGGGGCACTGAAGCTTTCTTT
>.|.|15|TRBJ2-3|TRBV5-4
CASSLAAVTGDTQYF
TGTGCCAGCAGCTTAGCGGCGGTCACAGGGGATACGCAGTATTTT
>.|.|13|TRBJ2-4|TRBV6-6
CASSYAGAHIQYF
TGTGCCAGCAGTTACGCGGGGGCACACATTCAGTACTTC
>TRBD1|.|15|TRBJ1-1|TRBV5-8
CASIHRGREDTEAFF
TGTGCCAGCATCCACAGGGGGCGGGAAGACACTGAAGCTTTCTTT
>TRBD1|.|14|TRBJ2-4|TRBV19
CASGTALAKNIQYF
TGTGCCAGCGGGACAGCATTAGCCAAAAACATTCAGTACTTC
>TRBD1|.|16|TRBJ2-2|TRBV5-1
CASSMGQFFPGGELFF
TGCGCCAGCAGCATGGGACAGTTTTTCCCAGGGGGGGAGCTGTTTTTT
>TRBD2|.|13|TRBJ2-1|TRBV7-2
CASTTSGVGEQFF
TGTGCCAGCACAACTAGCGGGGTGGGTGAGCAGTTCTTC
>.|.|14|TRBJ2-7|TRBV3-1/TRBV3-2
CASSPRTVSYEQYF
TGTGCCAGCAGCCCCAGGACAGTCTCCTACGAGCAGTACTTC
>.|.|15|TRBJ2-6|TRBV6-6
CASSSHRTGANVLTF
TGTGCCAGCAGTTCACACAGGACTGGGGCCAACGTCCTGACTTTC
>.|.|16|TRBJ1-2|TRBV5-4
CASSPPPQTINYGYTF
TGTGCCAGCAGCCCCCCTCCCCAAACTATTAACTATGGCTACACCTTC
>.|few|14|TRBJ2-2|TRBV10-3
CAITNAGNTGELFF
TGTGCCATCACCAACGCGGGGAACACCGGGGAGCTGTTTTTT
>.|few|14|TRBJ1-4|TRBV19
CASSMRRSNEKLFF
TGTGCCAGTAGTATGCGGCGCAGTAATGAAAAACTGTTTTTT
>TRBD2|.|14|TRBJ2-7|TRBV6-5
CASSPGLALGEQYF
TGTGCCAGCAGCCCGGGACTAGCGTTAGGCGAGCAGTACTTC
>.|.|11|TRBJ2-1|TRBV12-3/TRBV12-4
CASSLVSLKFF
TGTGCCAGCAGTTTAGTGAGTTTAAAGTTCTTC
>.|.|15|TRBJ1-1|TRBV7-8
CASRRDRLMNTEAFF
TGTGCCAGCAGGCGGGACCGCCTTATGAACACTGAAGCTTTCTTT
>.|once|13|TRBJ1-1|TRBV12-3/TRBV12-4
CASRPSGSTEAFF
TGTGCCAGCCGACCATCCGGGAGTACTGAAGCTTTCTTT
>.|.|12|TRBJ1-2|TRBV6-6
CASSYASYGYTF
TGTGCCAGCAGTTACGCGAGCTATGGCTACACCTTC
>TRBD1|.|13|TRBJ2-7|TRBV5-4
CASSGGQGGEQYF
TGTGCCAGCAGCGGTGGACAGGGCGGCGAGCAGTACTTC
>.|.|14|TRBJ2-7|TRBV14
CASSRDLRSYEQYF
TGTGCCAGCAGCCGGGACTTGCGATCCTACGAGCAGTACTTC
>.|.|12|TRBJ1-2|TRBV3-1/TRBV3-2
CASSAEGGGYTF
TGTGCCAGCAGTGCAGAGGGTGGAGGCTACACCTTC
>.|.|11|TRBJ1-2|TRBV20-1
CSAGRGTGYTF
TGCAGTGCTGGGAGGGGTACCGGCTACACCTTC
>.|.|15|TRBJ1-4|TRBV5-4
CASSRPGEKSEKLFF
TGTGCCAGCAGCCGCCCAGGGGAGAAGAGCGAAAAACTGTTTTTT
>TRBD1|.|16|TRBJ1-4|TRBV12-5
CASGLAVTGGNEKLFF
TGTGCTAGTGGTTTGGCGGTGACAGGGGGTAATGAAAAACTGTTTTTT
>.|.|13|TRBJ1-5|TRBV6-2/TRBV6-3
CASSYGRDQPQHF
TGTGCCAGCAGTTACGGGAGGGATCAGCCCCAGCATTTT
>TRBD2|.|15|TRBJ2-1|TRBV6-5
CASKIAGGSYNEQFF
TGTGCCAGCAAGATAGCGGGGGGCTCCTACAATGAGCAGTTCTTC
>.|.|13|TRBJ1-1|TRBV9
CASSYTSNTEAFF
TGTGCCAGCAGTTACACATCGAACACTGAAGCTTTCTTT
>.|once|14|TRBJ2-1|TRBV29-1
CSVETGSSYNEQFF
TGCAGCGTTGAAACGGGTTCCTCCTACAATGAGCAGTTCTTC
>TRBD1|.|14|TRBJ1-4|TRBV5-1
CASRGIDRGEKLFF
TGCGCCAGCAGGGGGATTGACAGGGGGGAAAAACTGTTTTTT
>TRBD1|.|16|TRBJ1-5|TRBV6-6
CASSYSGQGMGQPQHF
TGTGCCAGCAGTTATTCCGGACAGGGGATGGGTCAGCCCCAGCATTTT
>TRBD1|.|14|TRBJ1-2|TRBV2
CASTGTGANYGYTF
TGTGCCAGCACGGGGACAGGGGCTAACTATGGCTACACCTTC
>.|.|11|TRBJ2-3|TRBV10-3
CATRFRDTQYF
TGTGCCACCAGATTTCGAGATACGCAGTATTTT
>TRBD1|.|17|TRBJ1-4|TRBV3-1/TRBV3-2
CASSQEGDGQGFEKLFF
TGTGCCAGCAGCCAAGAGGGAGACGGACAGGGGTTTGAAAAACTGTTTTTT
>TRBD1|.|17|TRBJ2-6|TRBV4-3
CASSQGDRGTGANVPTF
TGCGCCAGCAGCCAAGGGGACAGGGGTACTGGGGCCAACGTCCCGACTTTC
>.|.|14|TRBJ1-2|TRBV5-1
CASSFGVGARGYTF
TGCGCCAGCAGCTTTGGAGTGGGGGCGCGTGGCTACACCTTC
>.|.|13|TRBJ1-2|TRBV9
CASSVGGLYGYTF
TGTGCCAGCAGCGTTGGGGGACTTTATGGCTACACCTTC
>TRBD1|few|16|TRBJ1-6|TRBV2
CASSESTGGSDSPLHF
TGTGCCAGCAGTGAATCGACAGGGGGCTCTGATTCACCCCTCCACTTT